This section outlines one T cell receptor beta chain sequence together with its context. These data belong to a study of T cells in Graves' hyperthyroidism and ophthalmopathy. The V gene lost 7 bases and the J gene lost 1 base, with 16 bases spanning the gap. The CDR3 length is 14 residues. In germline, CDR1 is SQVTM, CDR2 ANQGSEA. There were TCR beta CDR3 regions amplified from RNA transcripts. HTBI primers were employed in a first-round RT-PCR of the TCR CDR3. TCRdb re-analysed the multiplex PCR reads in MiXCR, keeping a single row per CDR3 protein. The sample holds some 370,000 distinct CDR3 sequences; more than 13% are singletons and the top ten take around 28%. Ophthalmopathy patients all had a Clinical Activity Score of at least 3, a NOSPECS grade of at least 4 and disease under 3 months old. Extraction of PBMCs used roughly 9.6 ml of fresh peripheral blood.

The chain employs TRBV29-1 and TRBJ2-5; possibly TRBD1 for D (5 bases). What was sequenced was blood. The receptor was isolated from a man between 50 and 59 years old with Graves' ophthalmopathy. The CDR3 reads CSAYTPQGQETQYF. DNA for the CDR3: TGCAGCGCCTATACCCCCCAGGGCCAAGAGACCCAGTACTTC.